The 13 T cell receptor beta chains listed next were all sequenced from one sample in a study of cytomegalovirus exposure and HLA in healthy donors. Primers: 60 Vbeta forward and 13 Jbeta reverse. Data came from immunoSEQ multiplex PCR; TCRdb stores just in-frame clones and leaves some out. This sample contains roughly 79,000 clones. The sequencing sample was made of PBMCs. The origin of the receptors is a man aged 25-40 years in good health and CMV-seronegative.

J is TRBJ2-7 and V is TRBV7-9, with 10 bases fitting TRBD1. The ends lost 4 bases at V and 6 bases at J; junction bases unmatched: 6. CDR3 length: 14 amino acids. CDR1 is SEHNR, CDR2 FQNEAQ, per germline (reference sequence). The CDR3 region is CASSSLRTGGEQYF. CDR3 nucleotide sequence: TGTGCCAGCAGCTCCTTACGGACAGGGGGCGAGCAGTACTTC.

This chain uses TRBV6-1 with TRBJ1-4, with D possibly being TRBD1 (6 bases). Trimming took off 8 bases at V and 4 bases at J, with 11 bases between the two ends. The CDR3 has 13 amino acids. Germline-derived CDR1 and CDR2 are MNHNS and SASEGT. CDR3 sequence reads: CASHRDVNEKLFF. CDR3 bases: TGTGCCAGCCACAGGGACGTTAATGAAAAACTGTTTTTT.

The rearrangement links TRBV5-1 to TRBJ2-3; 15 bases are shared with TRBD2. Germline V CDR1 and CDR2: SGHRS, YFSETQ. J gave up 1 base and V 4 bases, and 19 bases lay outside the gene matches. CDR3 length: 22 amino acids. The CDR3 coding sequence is TGCGCCAGCAGCCAACTGCCCGGGACTAGCGGGAGGTCTTCCCGGGGCACAGATACGCAGTATTTT. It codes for CASSQLPGTSGRSSRGTDTQYF.

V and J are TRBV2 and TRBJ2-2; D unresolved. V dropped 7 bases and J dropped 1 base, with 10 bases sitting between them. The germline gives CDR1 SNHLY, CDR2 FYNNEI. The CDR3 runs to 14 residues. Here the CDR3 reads CASTERRNTGELFF. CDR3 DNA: TGTGCCAGCACGGAGAGGAGGAACACCGGGGAGCTGTTTTTT.

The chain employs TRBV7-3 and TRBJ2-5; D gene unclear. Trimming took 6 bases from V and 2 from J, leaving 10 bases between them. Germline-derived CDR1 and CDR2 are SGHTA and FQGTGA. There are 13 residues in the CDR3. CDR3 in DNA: TGTGCCAGCAGTTCAAGCCCACAAGAGACCCAGTACTTC. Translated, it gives CASSSSPQETQYF.

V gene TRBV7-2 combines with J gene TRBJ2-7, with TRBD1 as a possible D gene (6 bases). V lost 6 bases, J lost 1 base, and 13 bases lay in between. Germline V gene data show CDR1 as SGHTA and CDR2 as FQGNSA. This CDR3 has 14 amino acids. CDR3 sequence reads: CASRYRVSSYEQYF. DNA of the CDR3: TGTGCCAGCAGGTACAGGGTCTCTTCCTACGAGCAGTACTTC.

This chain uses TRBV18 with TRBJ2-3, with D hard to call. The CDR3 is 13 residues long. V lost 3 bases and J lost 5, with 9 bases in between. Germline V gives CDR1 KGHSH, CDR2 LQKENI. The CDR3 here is CASSPSAEDTQYF. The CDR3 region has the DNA TGTGCCAGCTCACCCTCCGCAGAAGATACGCAGTATTTT. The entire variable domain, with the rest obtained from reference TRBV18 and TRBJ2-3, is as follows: NAGVMQNPRHLVRRRGQEARLRCSPMKGHSHVYWYRQLPEEGLKFMVYLQKENIIDESGMPKERFSAEFPKEGPSILRIQQVVRGDSAAYFCASSPSAEDTQYFGPGTRLTVL.

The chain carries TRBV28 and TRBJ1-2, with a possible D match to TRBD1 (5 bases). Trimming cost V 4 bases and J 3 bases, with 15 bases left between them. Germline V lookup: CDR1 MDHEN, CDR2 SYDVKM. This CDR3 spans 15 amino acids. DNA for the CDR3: TGTGCCAGCAGTTCTATTGCTGGGGACTACTATGGCTACACCTTC. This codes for CASSSIAGDYYGYTF.

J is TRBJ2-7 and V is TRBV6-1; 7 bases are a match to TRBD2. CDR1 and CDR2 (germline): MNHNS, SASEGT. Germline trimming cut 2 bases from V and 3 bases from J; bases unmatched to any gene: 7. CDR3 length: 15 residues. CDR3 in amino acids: CASSEIAGSSYEQYF. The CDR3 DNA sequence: TGTGCCAGCAGTGAAATAGCGGGCAGCAGCTACGAGCAGTACTTC.

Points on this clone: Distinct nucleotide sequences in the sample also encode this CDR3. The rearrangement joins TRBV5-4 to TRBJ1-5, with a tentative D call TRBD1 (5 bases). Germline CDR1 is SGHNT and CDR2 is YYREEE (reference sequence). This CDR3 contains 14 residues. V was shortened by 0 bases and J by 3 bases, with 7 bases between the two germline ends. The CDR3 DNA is TGTGCCAGCAGCTTGGCGGGGGTCAATCAGCCCCAGCATTTT. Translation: CASSLAGVNQPQHF.

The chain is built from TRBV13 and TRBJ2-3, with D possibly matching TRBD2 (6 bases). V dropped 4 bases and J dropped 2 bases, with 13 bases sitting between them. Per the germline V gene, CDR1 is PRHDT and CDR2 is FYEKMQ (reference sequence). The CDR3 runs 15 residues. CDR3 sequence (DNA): TGTGCCAGCAGCTATGGGGGACTTGACACAGATACGCAGTATTTT. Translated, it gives CASSYGGLDTDTQYF.

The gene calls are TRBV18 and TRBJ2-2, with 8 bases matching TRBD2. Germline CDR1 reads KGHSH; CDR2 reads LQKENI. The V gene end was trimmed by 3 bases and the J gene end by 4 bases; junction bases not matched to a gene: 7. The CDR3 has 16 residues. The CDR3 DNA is TGTGCCAGCTCACCGAAGCGGGAGTACGGCACCGGGGAGCTGTTTTTT. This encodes CASSPKREYGTGELFF.

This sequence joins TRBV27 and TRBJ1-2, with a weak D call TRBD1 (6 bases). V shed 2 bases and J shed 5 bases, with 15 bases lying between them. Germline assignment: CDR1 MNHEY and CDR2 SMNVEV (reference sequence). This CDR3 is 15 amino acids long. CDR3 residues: CASSLAYDRIYGYTF. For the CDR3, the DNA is TGTGCCAGCAGTTTAGCCTATGACAGGATATATGGCTACACCTTC.